This T cell receptor beta chain was found in a study of T cell changes during pregnancy in multiple sclerosis. V shed 0 bases, J shed 3 bases, and the junction held 9 bases outside the gene matches. From germline, CDR1 is LNHDA and CDR2 SQIVND (reference sequence). The CDR3 has 20 amino acids. TCRdb's copy holds only in-frame clones and misses some; the assay was immunoSEQ multiplex PCR. The sample has about 71,000 clones, around nine tenths seen once; the top ten hold roughly 1.1%. The sequencing here drew on peripheral blood, taken in the third trimester of pregnancy. V gene TRBV19 combines with J gene TRBJ2-2; TRBD2 agrees at 14 bases. The TCR was taken from a female donor with multiple sclerosis, enrolled in a pregnancy study. This CDR3 reads CASSIDLPRLAGGDTGELFF. The CDR3 region has the DNA TGTGCCAGTAGTATAGATCTCCCCCGACTAGCGGGAGGGGACACCGGGGAGCTGTTTTTT. The complete variable domain, with remaining parts taken from reference TRBV19 and TRBJ2-2, reads DGGITQSPKYLFRKEGQNVTLSCEQNLNHDAMYWYRQDPGQGLRLIYYSQIVNDFQKGDIAEGYSVSREKKESFPLTVTSAQKNPTAFYLCASSIDLPRLAGGDTGELFFGEGSRLTVL.